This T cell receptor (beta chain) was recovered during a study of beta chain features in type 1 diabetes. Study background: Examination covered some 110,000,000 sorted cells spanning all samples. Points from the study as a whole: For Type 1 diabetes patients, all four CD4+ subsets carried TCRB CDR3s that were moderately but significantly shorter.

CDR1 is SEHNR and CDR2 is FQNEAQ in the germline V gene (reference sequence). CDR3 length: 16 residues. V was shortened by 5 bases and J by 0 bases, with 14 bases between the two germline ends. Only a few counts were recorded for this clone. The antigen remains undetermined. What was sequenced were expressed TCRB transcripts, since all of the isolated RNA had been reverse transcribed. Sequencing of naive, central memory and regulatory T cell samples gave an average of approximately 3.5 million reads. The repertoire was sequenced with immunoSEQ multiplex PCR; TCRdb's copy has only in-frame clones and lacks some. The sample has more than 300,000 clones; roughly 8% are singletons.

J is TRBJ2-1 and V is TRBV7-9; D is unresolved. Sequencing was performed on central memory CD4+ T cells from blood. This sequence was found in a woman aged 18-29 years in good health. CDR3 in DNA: TGTGCCAGCAGCAAAACAGTCCTTAGCTCCTACAATGAGCAGTTCTTC. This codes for CASSKTVLSSYNEQFF.